This T cell receptor beta chain was sequenced in a study of blood T cells in healthy people across ages. Next came a second PCR, run for roughly 6 to 11 cycles, which used a sample-barcoded 5' primer along with a J-beta primer mix. Template switching added a 12-random-nucleotide identifier to every cDNA molecule. TCRdb reprocessed the 5' RACE reads with MiXCR, giving one entry per CDR3 protein. The table includes 650,000 to 1,000,000 distinct CDR3 sequences, about 36% detected once. V gave up 5 bases and J gave up 3 bases; unmatched junction bases: 7. From germline, CDR1 is SQVTM and CDR2 ANQGSEA. This CDR3 comprises 14 residues. Regarding this clonotype: Its matching antigen is unknown.

Whole-study results and caveats: Diversity estimated from one million T cells was considered an underestimate. PBMCs were not sorted, which prevented a conclusive comparison of naive versus antigen-experienced cells.

The specimen sequenced was blood. The TCR originated in a man between 18 and 35 years old in good health. The V and J genes are TRBV29-1 and TRBJ1-1; 9 bases fit TRBD1. The CDR3 reads CSVLPTGGYTEAFF. CDR3 sequence (DNA): TGCAGCGTTCTGCCGACAGGGGGTTACACTGAAGCTTTCTTT.